The sequence of this TCR beta chain was determined in a study of human T cells and chemical hapten exposure. Library preparation tagged each individual cDNA molecule with a unique molecular identifier. TCRdb reprocessed the reads via MiXCR and lists one record per CDR3 protein. The data show around 120,000 distinct CDR3 sequences, approximately 9.3% seen once. Whole-study results and caveats: With regard to DPC sensitization, TCRs above 1 in 1000 frequency did not change.

This clonotype came up many times. Its specificity is unknown. Unfractionated whole blood yielded the extracted total RNA. Germline lookup yields CDR1 SGDLS and CDR2 YYNGEE. The CDR3 runs to 16 residues. V lost 4 bases, J lost 1 base, and 6 bases stayed unmatched. This TCR was recovered from a human donor in good health. Some clones in this sample may be carry-over from other donors' samples. The sequencing sample was made of whole blood. The rearrangement joins TRBV9 to TRBJ2-1; TRBD1 matches 9 bases. The CDR3 bases are TGTGCCAGCAGCCCGCCGACAGGGGGATCCTACAATGAGCAGTTCTTC. Translated: CASSPPTGGSYNEQFF.